The sequence of this T cell receptor beta chain was determined in a study of cytomegalovirus exposure and HLA in healthy donors. Study outcomes and limitations: Among CMV-associated TCR beta chains, most appeared HLA-restricted in a later analysis. A previous analysis found most TCR beta V segments productive roughly 87% or roughly 30% of the time. With later analysis, a missense DCLRE1C variant became linked to TCR beta V- and J-gene trimming.

V lost 4 bases and J lost 6; bases outside the gene matches: 6. The CDR3 covers 16 residues. From germline, CDR1 is SGHRS and CDR2 YFSETQ. The primer mix had 60 Vbeta and 13 Jbeta primers. The method was immunoSEQ multiplex PCR; TCRdb's version includes in-frame clones alone and lacks a portion of them. The sample has about 160,000 clones, about 82% seen once; the top ten hold less than 3%. Among the donors, all were healthy bone marrow donors. A word on this clone: The antigen is not known.

Material for sequencing was PBMCs. The V and J genes are TRBV5-1 and TRBJ2-2, with TRBD2 identical over 13 bases. This receptor was taken from a male donor in good health and CMV-seronegative. The CDR3 sequence: CASSRTSGGGSGELFF. In nucleotides, the CDR3 is TGCGCCAGCAGCAGGACTAGCGGGGGTGGTTCCGGGGAGCTGTTTTTT. Supplemented by reference TRBV5-1 and TRBJ2-2, the full variable domain reads KAGVTQTPRYLIKTRGQQVTLSCSPISGHRSVSWYQQTPGQGLQFLFEYFSETQRNKGNFPGRFSGRQFSNSRSEMNVSTLELGDSALYLCASSRTSGGGSGELFFGEGSRLTVL.